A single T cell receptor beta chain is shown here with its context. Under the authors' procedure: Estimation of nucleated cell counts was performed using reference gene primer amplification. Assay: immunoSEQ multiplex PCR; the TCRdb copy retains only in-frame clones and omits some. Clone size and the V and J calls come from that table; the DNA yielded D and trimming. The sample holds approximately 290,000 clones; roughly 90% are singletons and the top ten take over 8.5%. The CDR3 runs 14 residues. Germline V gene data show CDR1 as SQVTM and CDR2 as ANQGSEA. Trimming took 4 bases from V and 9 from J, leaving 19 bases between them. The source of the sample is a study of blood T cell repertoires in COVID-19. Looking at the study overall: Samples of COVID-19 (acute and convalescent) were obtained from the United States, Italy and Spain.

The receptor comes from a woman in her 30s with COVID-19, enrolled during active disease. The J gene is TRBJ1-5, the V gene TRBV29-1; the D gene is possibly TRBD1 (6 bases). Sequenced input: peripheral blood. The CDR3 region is CSVGQDGIVGPQHF. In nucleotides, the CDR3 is TGCAGCGTTGGACAGGATGGAATCGTTGGGCCCCAGCATTTT.